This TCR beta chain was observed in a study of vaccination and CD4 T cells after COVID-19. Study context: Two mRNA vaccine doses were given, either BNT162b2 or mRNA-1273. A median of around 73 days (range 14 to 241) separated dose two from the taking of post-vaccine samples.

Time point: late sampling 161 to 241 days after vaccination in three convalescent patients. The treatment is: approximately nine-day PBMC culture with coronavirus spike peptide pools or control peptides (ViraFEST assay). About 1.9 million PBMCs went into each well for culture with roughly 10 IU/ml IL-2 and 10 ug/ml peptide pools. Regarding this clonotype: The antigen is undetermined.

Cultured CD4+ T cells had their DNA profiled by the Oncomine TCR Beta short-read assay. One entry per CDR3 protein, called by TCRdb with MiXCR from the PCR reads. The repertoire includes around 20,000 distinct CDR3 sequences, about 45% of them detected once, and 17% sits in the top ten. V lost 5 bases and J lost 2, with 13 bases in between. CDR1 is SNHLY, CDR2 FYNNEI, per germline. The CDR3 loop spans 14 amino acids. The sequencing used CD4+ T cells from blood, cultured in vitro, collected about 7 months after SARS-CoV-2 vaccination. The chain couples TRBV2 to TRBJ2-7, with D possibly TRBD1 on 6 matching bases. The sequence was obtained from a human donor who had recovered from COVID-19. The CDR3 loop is CASSIGTPTYEQYF. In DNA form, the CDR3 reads TGTGCCAGCAGTATCGGGACACCGACCTACGAGCAGTACTTC.